Each of the 4 T cell receptor beta chains below was sequenced from the same sample in a study of T cell repertoires in cytomegalovirus infection. Antigens of these TCRs are unknown. TCRdb fed the reads into MiXCR, producing one record per CDR3 protein. Of around 430,000 distinct CDR3 sequences detected, about 42% appear once; the ten largest clones hold 43%. This specimen consisted of cultured PBMCs, obtained from culture after CMV antigen stimulation. The source is a human donor in good health (CMV status not recorded). Some clones in this sample may be carry-over from other donors' samples.

This chain uses TRBV7-2 with TRBJ2-4; D gene uncertain. Trimming took off 4 bases at V and 1 base at J, with 5 bases between the two ends. CDR1 is SGHTA, CDR2 FQGNSA, per germline. The CDR3 contains 13 residues. The CDR3 nucleotides read TGTGCCAGCAGCTCCTTTGCCAAAAACATTCAGTACTTC. This sequence encodes CASSSFAKNIQYF.

This chain uses TRBV19 with TRBJ2-1, with D tentatively TRBD1 or TRBD2 (5 bases each). V was clipped by 5 bases and J by 0 bases, with 14 bases between them. CDR1 is LNHDA, CDR2 SQIVND, per germline (reference sequence). The CDR3 is made up of 16 amino acids. The CDR3 DNA reads as TGTGCCAGTAGTTTTGGGACGCCGCTCTCCTACAATGAGCAGTTCTTC. Protein sequence: CASSFGTPLSYNEQFF.

This clonotype turned up a few times. The V call is TRBV19, the J call TRBJ2-1; D call uncertain. The CDR3 consists of 14 residues. In germline, CDR1 is LNHDA, CDR2 SQIVND (reference sequence). Trimming pared 3 bases from V and 0 bases from J, leaving 6 bases between. CDR3 residues: CASSILSSYNEQFF. In DNA form, the CDR3 reads TGTGCCAGTAGTATTCTAAGCTCCTACAATGAGCAGTTCTTC.

The V call is TRBV6-1, the J call TRBJ1-5; no reliable D call. This CDR3 has 12 amino acids. The germline V gene has CDR1 MNHNS and CDR2 SASEGT. V lost 8 bases to trimming and J lost 5 bases, with 10 bases between them. DNA of the CDR3: TGTGCCAGCGGACCCTATTATCAGCCCCAGCATTTT. Translating it yields CASGPYYQPQHF.